A single sample is the source of the 10 T cell receptor beta chains below, sequenced in a study of Graves' ophthalmopathy and Graves' hyperthyroidism. The sequenced template was RNA, covering the TCR beta CDR3 region. An opening RT-PCR round employed HTBI primers and preceded a second-round multiplex PCR. MiXCR was run by TCRdb on the multiplex PCR reads, yielding one entry per CDR3 protein. Of roughly 610,000 distinct CDR3 sequences listed, about 24% are singletons. Sequencing was carried out using peripheral blood. Receptors originate from a young woman with stable Graves' hyperthyroidism. Some clones in this sample may be carry-over from other donors' samples.

The sample holds many counts of this clonotype. The chain employs TRBV12-3 or TRBV12-4 and TRBJ1-3, with D unresolved. The germline V and J ends were trimmed by 1 base and 5 bases, with 15 bases remaining between them. The CDR3 has 16 amino acids. In DNA form, the CDR3 reads TGTGCCAGCAGTTTAGGATCCGGCAGTGACCGAAACACCATATATTTT. Its translation is CASSLGSGSDRNTIYF.

The gene calls are TRBV7-2 and TRBJ1-2; unclear D gene. Germline V gene lookup returns CDR1 SGHTA and CDR2 FQGNSA. The CDR3 covers 14 residues. Trimming pared 1 base from V and 3 bases from J, leaving 9 bases between. CDR3 residues: CASSLEWSDYGYTF. DNA for the CDR3: TGTGCCAGCAGCTTAGAATGGTCGGACTATGGCTACACCTTC.

This clonotype was detected ten times or more. The rearrangement joins TRBV12-3 or TRBV12-4 to TRBJ1-2, with D perhaps TRBD1 (6 bases). CDR3 length equals 14 residues. Trimming left V 6 bases short and J 4 bases short, with 15 bases between. The DNA for the CDR3 is TGTGCCAGCAGGCCATACGGGGGCGTCTATGGCTACACCTTC. This gives the protein CASRPYGGVYGYTF.

This clonotype was counted ten times or more. The chain carries TRBV18 and TRBJ2-7; the D gene could be TRBD1 or TRBD2 (5 bases each). This CDR3 spans 14 amino acids. The V gene's germline CDR1 is KGHSH and CDR2 LQKENI. V gave up 8 bases and J gave up 4 bases, with 18 bases separating them. The CDR3 sequence: CASSPGTGLYEQYF. In DNA form, the CDR3 reads TGTGCCAGCAGCCCCGGGACGGGCCTTTACGAGCAGTACTTC.

This sequence joins TRBV5-5 and TRBJ1-6; the D is unclear. Germline loops: CDR1 SGHKS, CDR2 YYEKEE (reference sequence). Trimming stripped 0 bases from V and 1 base from J, with 5 bases between. This CDR3 spans 15 amino acids. The CDR3 here is CASSLARSYNSPLHF. The CDR3 DNA reads as TGTGCCAGCAGCTTGGCCAGGTCCTATAATTCACCCCTCCACTTT.

This clonotype was found many times. The rearrangement links TRBV20-1 to TRBJ1-5, with D possibly matching TRBD1 (5 bases). CDR1 DFQATT and CDR2 SNEGSKA come from the germline V gene (reference sequence). The CDR3 loop spans 16 amino acids. V was pared by 0 bases and J by 6 bases, with 18 bases between. CDR3 protein: CSARDNSRGDSQPQHF. The CDR3 coding sequence is TGCAGTGCTAGAGATAATAGTAGAGGGGATAGTCAGCCCCAGCATTTT.

This clonotype was seen a few times. The rearrangement links TRBV6-1 to TRBJ1-1, with a possible D match to TRBD1 (6 bases). The CDR3 covers 15 residues. Trimming removed 6 bases at V and 3 bases at J, with 17 bases between. Germline CDR1 is MNHNS and CDR2 is SASEGT. The CDR3 spells CASRQGPQGYTEAFF. CDR3 sequence (DNA): TGTGCCAGCAGACAAGGTCCCCAGGGGTACACTGAAGCTTTCTTT.

The chain uses TRBV6-1 and TRBJ2-6; tentatively, D is TRBD1 (7 bases). Trimming shortened V by 5 bases and J by 4 bases, and 18 bases separated the two germline ends. The CDR3 has 17 residues. CDR1 MNHNS and CDR2 SASEGT come from the germline V gene. CDR3 nucleotides: TGTGCCAGCAGTCCCCCCAGGGGGGCGCTGGGGGCCAACGTCCTGACTTTC. This codes for CASSPPRGALGANVLTF.

The count of this clonotype is one. This chain connects TRBV5-1 to TRBJ1-2, with D possibly matching TRBD1 (5 bases). The CDR3 totals 17 residues. Germline CDR1 SGHRS, CDR2 YFSETQ. The V gene lost 0 bases and the J gene lost 4 bases, with 19 bases spanning the gap. In DNA, the CDR3 is TGCGCCAGCAGCTTGGGCGGGACGCTTCAAAGACCCTATGGCTACACCTTC. This codes for CASSLGGTLQRPYGYTF.

The V and J genes are TRBV12-5 and TRBJ2-2, with 7 bases aligning to TRBD2. CDR1 is LGHNT, CDR2 FRNRAP, per germline. The CDR3 consists of 16 residues. The J segment lost 6 bases and the V segment lost 6 bases, leaving 13 bases of the junction unmatched. DNA for the CDR3: TGTGCTAGTGGGTCGACTTCGCGGGAGATTCCCGGGGAGCTGTTTTTT. As protein: CASGSTSREIPGELFF.